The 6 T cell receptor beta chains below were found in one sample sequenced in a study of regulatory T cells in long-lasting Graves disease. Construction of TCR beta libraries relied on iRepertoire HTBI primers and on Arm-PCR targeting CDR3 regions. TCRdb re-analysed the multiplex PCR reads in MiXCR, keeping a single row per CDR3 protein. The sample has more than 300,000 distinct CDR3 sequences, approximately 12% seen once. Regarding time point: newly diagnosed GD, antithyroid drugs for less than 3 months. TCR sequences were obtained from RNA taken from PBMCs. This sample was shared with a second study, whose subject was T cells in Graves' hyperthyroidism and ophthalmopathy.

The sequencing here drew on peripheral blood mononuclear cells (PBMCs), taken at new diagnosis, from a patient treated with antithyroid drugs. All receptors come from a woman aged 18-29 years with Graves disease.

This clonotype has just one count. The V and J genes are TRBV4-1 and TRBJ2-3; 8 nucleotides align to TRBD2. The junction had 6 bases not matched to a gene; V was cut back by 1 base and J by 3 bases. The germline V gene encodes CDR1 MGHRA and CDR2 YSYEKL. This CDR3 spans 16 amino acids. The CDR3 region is CASSQVAGIRTDTQYF. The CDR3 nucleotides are TGCGCCAGCAGCCAAGTAGCGGGGATTAGAACAGATACGCAGTATTTT.

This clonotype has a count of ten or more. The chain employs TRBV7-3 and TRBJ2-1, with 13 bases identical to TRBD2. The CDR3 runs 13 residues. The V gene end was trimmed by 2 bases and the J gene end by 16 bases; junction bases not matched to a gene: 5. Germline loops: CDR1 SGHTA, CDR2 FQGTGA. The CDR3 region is CASSLGGLAGIFF. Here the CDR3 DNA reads TGTGCCAGCAGCTTAGGGGGACTAGCGGGAATTTTCTTC.

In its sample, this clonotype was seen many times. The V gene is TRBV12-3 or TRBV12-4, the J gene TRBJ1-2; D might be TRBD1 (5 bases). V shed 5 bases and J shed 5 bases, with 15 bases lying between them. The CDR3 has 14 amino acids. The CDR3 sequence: CASSARGVEYGYTF. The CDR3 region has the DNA TGTGCCAGCAGTGCTAGGGGCGTAGAGTATGGCTACACCTTC.

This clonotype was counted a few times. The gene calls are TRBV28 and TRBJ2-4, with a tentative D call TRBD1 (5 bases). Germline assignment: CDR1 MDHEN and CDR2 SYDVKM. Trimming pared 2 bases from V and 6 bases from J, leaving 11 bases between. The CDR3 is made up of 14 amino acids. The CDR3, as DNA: TGTGCCAGCAGTTTACGCCAGGGATCAAACATTCAGTACTTC. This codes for CASSLRQGSNIQYF.

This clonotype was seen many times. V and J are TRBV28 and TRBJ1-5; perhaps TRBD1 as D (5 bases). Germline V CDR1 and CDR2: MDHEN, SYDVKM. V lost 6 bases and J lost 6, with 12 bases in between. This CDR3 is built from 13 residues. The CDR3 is CASRRPGPQPQHF. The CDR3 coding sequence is TGTGCCAGCAGACGACCGGGGCCTCAGCCCCAGCATTTT.

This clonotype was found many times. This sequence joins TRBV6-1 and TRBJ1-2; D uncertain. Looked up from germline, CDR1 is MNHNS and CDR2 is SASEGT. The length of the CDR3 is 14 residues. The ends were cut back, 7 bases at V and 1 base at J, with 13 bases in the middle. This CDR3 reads CASTTRRGNYGYTF. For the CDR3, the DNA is TGTGCCAGCACCACCCGCCGCGGTAACTATGGCTACACCTTC.